This TCR beta chain was recovered during a study of OX40 agonist ivuxolimab in advanced cancers. Study in general: Dose-escalation subjects each had hepatocellular carcinoma, melanoma, renal cell or head and neck cancer. Overall study findings and caveats: The average count of expanded clones was higher among CD8+ T cells than among CD4+. Partial responders at 0.1-3.0 mg/kg had among the lowest clonal expansion. Antigen specificity was not determined for the expanded peripheral T cells.

J lost 8 bases, V lost 6 bases, and 6 bases had no gene match. This CDR3 is 13 amino acids long. Germline assignment: CDR1 LNHDA and CDR2 SQIVND (reference sequence). The method was immunoSEQ multiplex PCR; TCRdb's version includes in-frame clones alone and lacks a portion of them. The repertoire holds around 40,000 clones, roughly 89% seen once, with 0.5% to 0.6% in the top ten. Remarks on this clone: Its antigen is not identified.

This sequence originates from an adult with an advanced solid tumor such as melanoma, head and neck, liver or kidney cancer. Sequencing was performed on CD4+ or CD8+ T cells sorted from blood, taken in a trial of the OX40 agonist ivuxolimab. This chain links TRBV19 with TRBJ1-4; 7 bases are a match to TRBD1. The DNA of the CDR3 is TGTGCCAGTAGCGCCCTACAGGGGGAAAAACTGTTTTTT. Residues: CASSALQGEKLFF.